These 22 T cell receptor beta chains were all obtained from the same sample, sequenced in a study of cytomegalovirus exposure and HLA in healthy donors (dated by TCRdb to the late 2010s). The library came from the immunoSEQ multiplex PCR assay. Imported from immuneACCESS, the table was reduced by TCRdb to in-frame sequences with V and J called. These copies leave out some clones; in studies compared against another copy, an unresolved V gene accounts for under half, and the cause of the remainder is not known. This sample lists 150,000 to 200,000 clones; approximately 87% were detected once. The top ten constitute roughly 6% of the sample. The source material was PBMCs. The source is a woman aged 25 to 39 in good health and CMV-seronegative.

The V and J genes are TRBV4-2 and TRBJ1-4, with D uncertain. With 5 bases removed from V and 8 bases from J, the gap between germline ends came to 12 bases. Germline V gives CDR1 LGHNA, CDR2 YNFKEQ. This CDR3 has 13 amino acids. The CDR3 DNA reads as TGTGCCAGCAGCGAGAGGTCGCGGGAAAAACTGTTTTTT. Protein product: CASSERSREKLFF.

The rearrangement links TRBV7-6 to TRBJ1-5; TRBD1 matches at 9 bases. Germline loops: CDR1 SGHVS, CDR2 FNYEAQ. CDR3 size: 15 residues. J lost 5 bases, V lost 4 bases, and 6 bases had no gene match. CDR3 sequence reads: CASSWRTGADQPQHF. The CDR3, as DNA: TGTGCCAGCAGCTGGCGGACAGGGGCAGATCAGCCCCAGCATTTT.

The rearrangement links TRBV15 to TRBJ2-5; the D gene is possibly TRBD1 (5 bases). The CDR3 runs 15 residues. Germline V gene sequence: CDR1 LNHNV, CDR2 YYDKDF (reference sequence). V was clipped by 3 bases and J by 2 bases, with 13 bases between them. CDR3 protein: CATSRGRAGQETQYF. In DNA, the CDR3 is TGTGCCACCAGCAGGGGTCGGGCAGGGCAAGAGACCCAGTACTTC.

The chain uses TRBV5-5 and TRBJ2-7; D is unclear. Germline values: CDR1 SGHKS, CDR2 YYEKEE (reference sequence). The length of the CDR3 is 13 residues. The V end lost 0 bases, the J end lost 3 bases, and 7 bases lay between the germline ends. The CDR3 DNA follows: TGTGCCAGCAGCTTGGCGAGAGACTACGAGCAGTACTTC. This translates into CASSLARDYEQYF.

The chain has TRBV28 and TRBJ1-4, with D uncertain. Germline V CDR1 and CDR2: MDHEN, SYDVKM. This CDR3 region has 15 residues. Between the trimmed V and J ends, which lost 7 bases and 3 bases, there was a span of 15 bases. This CDR3 is CASKTFLSPNEKLFF. CDR3 nucleotide sequence: TGTGCCAGCAAAACCTTTCTCTCCCCTAATGAAAAACTGTTTTTT.

This chain links TRBV10-2 with TRBJ2-7, with D perhaps given as TRBD1 or TRBD2 (5 bases each). The CDR3 runs to 13 residues. Per the germline V gene, CDR1 is WSHSY and CDR2 is SAAADI. The V gene lost 4 bases and the J gene lost 1 base, with 8 bases spanning the gap. In DNA form, the CDR3 reads TGCGCCAGCAGTGGGGACCTTTCCTACGAGCAGTACTTC. This translates into CASSGDLSYEQYF.

The chain carries TRBV9 and TRBJ2-7; D is unresolved. Germline loops: CDR1 SGDLS, CDR2 YYNGEE. This CDR3 is 14 amino acids long. V shed 1 base and J shed 6 bases, with 14 bases lying between them. In DNA form, the CDR3 reads TGTGCCAGCAGCGTAATGGCCCGTGGTGGCGAGCAGTACTTC. It specifies CASSVMARGGEQYF. Looking up the rest from reference TRBV9 and TRBJ2-7 gives the full variable domain: DSGVTQTPKHLITATGQRVTLRCSPRSGDLSVYWYQQSLDQGLQFLIQYYNGEERAKGNILERFSAQQFPDLHSELNLSSLELGDSALYFCASSVMARGGEQYFGPGTRLTVT.

The rearrangement links TRBV7-6 to TRBJ2-6; D tentatively reads TRBD1 or TRBD2 (5 bases each). Trimming removed 1 base from V and 4 bases from J, with 8 bases in between. CDR3 length: 15 residues. Germline V gene sequence: CDR1 SGHVS, CDR2 FNYEAQ. The CDR3 loop is CASSLGGRGANVLTF. The CDR3 region has the DNA TGTGCCAGCAGCTTAGGGGGGAGAGGGGCCAACGTCCTGACTTTC. The variable domain in full, with the rest retrieved from reference TRBV7-6 and TRBJ2-6, is GAGVSQSPRYKVTKRGQDVALRCDPISGHVSLYWYRQALGQGPEFLTYFNYEAQQDKSGLPNDRFSAERPEGSISTLTIQRTEQRDSAMYRCASSLGGRGANVLTFGAGSRLTVL.

The chain combines TRBV25-1 with TRBJ1-1; 7 bases are shared with TRBD1. The V gene end was trimmed by 7 bases and the J gene end by 3 bases; junction bases not matched to a gene: 8. From germline, CDR1 is MGHDK and CDR2 SYGVNS. The CDR3 extends over 14 amino acids. The CDR3 loop reads CASTRTGVDTEAFF. CDR3 DNA: TGTGCCAGCACACGTACAGGGGTTGACACTGAAGCTTTCTTT.

The chain has TRBV2 and TRBJ2-5; 11 bases align to TRBD2. J lost 4 bases, V lost 0 bases, and 7 bases had no gene match. CDR3 length: 17 amino acids. Germline CDR1 and CDR2: SNHLY and FYNNEI. Written as DNA, the CDR3 is TGTGCCAGCAGTGAAGCGCGGGTAGCGGGAGGGTTAGAGACCCAGTACTTC. It is translated as CASSEARVAGGLETQYF.

This clone was detected once. This chain connects TRBV5-1 to TRBJ2-3; D remains ambiguous. The length of the CDR3 is 14 residues. V dropped 0 bases and J dropped 2 bases, with 7 bases sitting between them. Looked up from germline, CDR1 is SGHRS and CDR2 is YFSETQ. DNA for the CDR3: TGCGCCAGCAGCTTGGAGGGAACCACAGATACGCAGTATTTT. It is translated as CASSLEGTTDTQYF. The full variable domain, in which reference TRBV5-1 and TRBJ2-3 provide the parts outside the CDR3, is KAGVTQTPRYLIKTRGQQVTLSCSPISGHRSVSWYQQTPGQGLQFLFEYFSETQRNKGNFPGRFSGRQFSNSRSEMNVSTLELGDSALYLCASSLEGTTDTQYFGPGTRLTVL.

The chain carries TRBV27 and TRBJ2-3; D is unresolved. V gave up 7 bases and J gave up 5 bases, with 10 bases separating them. The CDR3 spans 12 residues. The germline CDR1 and CDR2 sequences are MNHEY and SMNVEV (reference sequence). The CDR3 loop reads CASTGFQDTQYF. CDR3 bases: TGTGCCAGCACCGGGTTTCAAGATACGCAGTATTTT.

The J gene is TRBJ2-6, the V gene TRBV28; D is perhaps TRBD1 or TRBD2 (5 bases each). CDR3 size: 16 residues. Trimming removed 10 bases at V and 1 base at J, with 17 bases between. Germline loops: CDR1 MDHEN, CDR2 SYDVKM. CDR3 sequence reads: CATQWDEHSGANVLTF. The CDR3 DNA sequence: TGTGCCACCCAGTGGGACGAACATTCTGGGGCCAACGTCCTGACTTTC.

The chain is built from TRBV4-3 and TRBJ2-7; TRBD1 is a possible D gene (6 bases). Looked up from germline, CDR1 is LGHNA and CDR2 is YSLEER. The length of the CDR3 is 17 residues. Trimming removed 0 bases from V and 6 bases from J, with 21 bases in between. CDR3 DNA sequence: TGCGCCAGCAGCCAAGATCGCCTCTTATTAACAGGGTCCGAGCAGTACTTC. Its protein is CASSQDRLLLTGSEQYF.

The chain joins TRBV19 to TRBJ1-2; tentatively, D is TRBD1 (5 bases). Germline-derived CDR1 and CDR2 are LNHDA and SQIVND (reference sequence). V lost 10 bases and J 4 bases, leaving 19 bases between the germline ends. The CDR3 is made up of 14 amino acids. The CDR3 protein is CATSSRGYGYGYTF. The CDR3, as DNA: TGTGCCACCTCCAGTCGGGGGTACGGCTATGGCTACACCTTC.

The rearrangement joins TRBV10-3 to TRBJ2-5; no clear D. This CDR3 spans 12 amino acids. Trimming took 6 bases from V and 5 from J, leaving 10 bases between them. Germline CDR1 is ENHRY and CDR2 is SYGVKD. DNA of the CDR3: TGTGCCATCAGCTACGACCGGGAGACCCAGTACTTC. It codes for CAISYDRETQYF.

This rearrangement joins TRBV7-2 to TRBJ2-7; D may match TRBD1 or TRBD2 (5 bases each). Trimming shortened V by 5 bases and J by 1 base, and 15 bases separated the two germline ends. In germline, CDR1 is SGHTA, CDR2 FQGNSA. The CDR3 consists of 15 residues. Here the CDR3 DNA reads TGTGCCAGCAGCACTAGGGGCGCAGGATCCTACGAGCAGTACTTC. This gives the protein CASSTRGAGSYEQYF.

The J gene is TRBJ1-1, the V gene TRBV11-2; D not certain. V was trimmed by 5 bases and J by 0 bases, leaving 10 bases between them. Germline values: CDR1 SGHAT, CDR2 FQNNGV. This CDR3 is built from 14 residues. The CDR3 DNA sequence: TGTGCCAGCAGCCGGCCCCAGCTGAACACTGAAGCTTTCTTT. Residues: CASSRPQLNTEAFF.

This chain uses TRBV2 with TRBJ2-7, with D tentatively TRBD1 (5 bases). V was pared by 6 bases and J by 5 bases, with 20 bases between. The CDR3 consists of 15 residues. Germline loops: CDR1 SNHLY, CDR2 FYNNEI. CDR3 loop: CASRGSGPGWDEQYF. In DNA, the CDR3 is TGTGCCAGCAGGGGGTCCGGGCCAGGGTGGGACGAGCAGTACTTC. Looking up the rest from reference TRBV2 and TRBJ2-7 gives the full variable domain: EPEVTQTPSHQVTQMGQEVILRCVPISNHLYFYWYRQILGQKVEFLVSFYNNEISEKSEIFDDQFSVERPDGSNFTLKIRSTKLEDSAMYFCASRGSGPGWDEQYFGPGTRLTVT.

The chain couples TRBV7-9 to TRBJ2-1; TRBD1 aligns across 9 bases. The CDR3 extends over 13 amino acids. Per the germline V gene, CDR1 is SEHNR and CDR2 is FQNEAQ (reference sequence). The V gene end was trimmed by 5 bases and the J gene end by 9 bases; junction bases not matched to a gene: 5. CDR3 nucleotide sequence: TGTGCCAGCAGCCTGATGACAGGGGGTGAGCAGTTCTTC. This gives the protein CASSLMTGGEQFF.

The gene calls are TRBV7-8 and TRBJ1-2, with TRBD1 identical over 8 bases. CDR1 is SGHVS and CDR2 is FQNEAQ in the germline V gene. V shed 5 bases and J 4 bases; nucleotides not matched to a gene: 6. CDR3 length equals 14 residues. DNA of the CDR3: TGTGCCAGCAGCCCCGACAGGGGCGGCTATGGCTACACCTTC. It is translated as CASSPDRGGYGYTF.

The rearrangement uses TRBV7-9 and TRBJ1-2; the D gene is possibly TRBD1 (6 bases). This CDR3 region has 13 residues. CDR1 is SEHNR, CDR2 FQNEAQ, per germline (reference sequence). V was trimmed by 1 base and J by 10 bases, leaving 13 bases between them. The CDR3 sequence: CASSLGGGGDYTF. The CDR3, as DNA: TGTGCCAGCAGCTTAGGTGGAGGGGGTGACTACACCTTC.